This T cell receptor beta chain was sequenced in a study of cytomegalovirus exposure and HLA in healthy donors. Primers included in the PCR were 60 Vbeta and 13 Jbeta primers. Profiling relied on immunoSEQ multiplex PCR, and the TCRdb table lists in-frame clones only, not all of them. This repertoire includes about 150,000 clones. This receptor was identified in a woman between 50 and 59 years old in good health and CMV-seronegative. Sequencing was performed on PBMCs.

The CDR3 region has the DNA TGTGCCAGCAGTGTGGGACAGTGGAACACCATATATTTT. Translated: CASSVGQWNTIYF. The gene calls are TRBV25-1 and TRBJ1-3, with 7 positions matching TRBD1. CDR3 length equals 13 residues. CDR1 is MGHDK, CDR2 SYGVNS, per germline. V lost 4 bases, J lost 7 bases, and 4 bases stayed unmatched.